The 10 T cell receptor beta chains in this list originate from one sample, sequenced in a study of cytomegalovirus exposure and HLA in healthy donors. PCR involved 60 Vbeta and 13 Jbeta primers. Only in-frame clones appear in the TCRdb table, and some are missing; sequencing was by immunoSEQ multiplex PCR. The table shows fewer than 250,000 clones, with approximately 79% occurring only once. The sequenced sample consisted of PBMCs. These receptors all come from a girl aged 2 to 10 in good health and CMV-seronegative.

V usage is TRBV25-1 and J usage is TRBJ1-1; 7 nucleotides align to TRBD1. In germline, CDR1 is MGHDK, CDR2 SYGVNS. This CDR3 comprises 15 residues. Trimming at V came to 6 bases and at J to 3 bases, leaving 10 bases not matched to a gene. CDR3 sequence reads: CASSEGAGPDTEAFF. The CDR3 region has the DNA TGTGCCAGCAGCGAGGGGGCGGGGCCGGACACTGAAGCTTTCTTT.

This clone was seen only a few times. The chain employs TRBV6-4 and TRBJ2-1, with D possibly matching TRBD2 (6 bases). V was shortened by 5 bases and J by 6 bases, with 11 bases between the two germline ends. The CDR3 length is 13 residues. The germline CDR1 and CDR2 sequences are MRHNA and SNTAGT. The CDR3 DNA reads TGTGCCAGCAGTCCTCAGACTAGCAATGAGCAGTTCTTC. Translation: CASSPQTSNEQFF.

This clone has just a few counts. The chain recombines TRBV11-2 with TRBJ1-2; maybe TRBD1 (5 bases). This CDR3 is 14 amino acids long. Trimming stripped 5 bases from V and 4 bases from J, with 14 bases between. The germline V gene has CDR1 SGHAT and CDR2 FQNNGV. In DNA form, the CDR3 reads TGTGCCAGCAGCCCCCCAGGGAGGATCTATGGCTACACCTTC. It specifies CASSPPGRIYGYTF. Supplemented by reference TRBV11-2 and TRBJ1-2, the full variable domain reads EAGVAQSPRYKIIEKRQSVAFWCNPISGHATLYWYQQILGQGPKLLIQFQNNGVVDDSQLPKDRFSAERLKGVDSTLKIQPAKLEDSAVYLCASSPPGRIYGYTFGSGTRLTVV.

The chain combines TRBV6-1 with TRBJ2-3; 8 bases fit TRBD1. Germline V gene sequence: CDR1 MNHNS, CDR2 SASEGT. This CDR3 comprises 16 residues. J lost 4 bases, V lost 6 bases, and 12 bases had no gene match. Written as DNA, the CDR3 is TGTGCCAGCAGGGAATACGGGACAGGTGGAGCAGATACGCAGTATTTT. As protein: CASREYGTGGADTQYF.

V usage is TRBV6-1 and J usage is TRBJ2-3; the D gene is possibly TRBD1 (5 bases). The V gene lost 2 bases and the J gene lost 0 bases, with 12 bases spanning the gap. Germline lookup yields CDR1 MNHNS and CDR2 SASEGT. The CDR3 is made up of 16 amino acids. CDR3 nucleotides: TGTGCCAGCAGTGAATGGGTGGGGCCCAGCACAGATACGCAGTATTTT. Amino acid sequence: CASSEWVGPSTDTQYF.

The chain employs TRBV15 and TRBJ1-3; weak D call: TRBD1 (6 bases). The CDR3 runs 16 residues. The V end was cut by 0 bases, the J end by 5 bases, with 14 bases between. Looked up from germline, CDR1 is LNHNV and CDR2 is YYDKDF (reference sequence). The CDR3, as DNA: TGTGCCACCAGCAGAGATTTGGGACAATCGCGAAACACCATATATTTT. Protein product: CATSRDLGQSRNTIYF.

The chain joins TRBV4-1 to TRBJ2-7; no reliable D call. CDR3 length: 14 amino acids. Germline assignment: CDR1 MGHRA and CDR2 YSYEKL. V was trimmed by 1 base and J by 0 bases, leaving 7 bases between them. CDR3 sequence reads: CASSQVINSYEQYF. The CDR3 DNA is TGCGCCAGCAGCCAAGTTATAAACTCCTACGAGCAGTACTTC.

The chain employs TRBV12-5 and TRBJ1-2, with TRBD1 matching over 7 bases. CDR1 is LGHNT and CDR2 is FRNRAP in the germline V gene. With 0 bases clipped from V and 4 bases from J, the junction kept 8 bases outside the gene matches. The CDR3 length is 16 residues. The CDR3 DNA is TGTGCTAGTGGTTTGGTACAGGGGTTGGAAGTCTATGGCTACACCTTC. Residues: CASGLVQGLEVYGYTF.

The V gene is TRBV4-1, the J gene TRBJ2-7; 9 bases match TRBD2. The length of the CDR3 is 16 residues. With V trimmed by 3 bases and J by 5 bases, 11 bases remained unmatched. The germline V gene encodes CDR1 MGHRA and CDR2 YSYEKL. The CDR3 is CASSQIRGGGAHEQYF. The CDR3 bases are TGCGCCAGCAGCCAGATCCGGGGCGGGGGGGCTCACGAGCAGTACTTC.

The rearrangement joins TRBV15 to TRBJ2-5; 7 bases fit TRBD1. Germline V lookup: CDR1 LNHNV, CDR2 YYDKDF (reference sequence). V trimming: 6 bases; J trimming: 0 bases; junction bases outside the gene matches: 4. The CDR3 totals 14 residues. CDR3 region: CATRTGTDQETQYF. As DNA, the CDR3 is TGTGCCACCAGAACCGGGACAGACCAAGAGACCCAGTACTTC.